Following are 23 T cell receptor beta chains from one sample sequenced in a study of blood T cell repertoires in COVID-19. Profiling relied on immunoSEQ multiplex PCR, and the TCRdb table lists in-frame clones only, not all of them. The repertoire has more than 45,000 clones, approximately 90% of them found once; the top ten carry over 4%. The sample consisted of peripheral blood. Receptor source: a man between 65 and 80 years old with acute or convalescent COVID-19.

The CDR3 is CATSRDSQSTEAFF. The CDR3 DNA reads TGTGCCACCAGCAGAGATTCACAGTCCACTGAAGCTTTCTTT. V gene TRBV15 combines with J gene TRBJ1-1; D remains ambiguous. The CDR3 is made up of 14 amino acids. Trimming stripped 0 bases from V and 4 bases from J, with 9 bases between. The germline gives CDR1 LNHNV, CDR2 YYDKDF (reference sequence).

The chain employs TRBV28 and TRBJ1-4, with TRBD1 matching over 10 bases. V was clipped by 6 bases and J by 1 base; unmatched bases: 14. The CDR3 length is 19 residues. Germline CDR1 is MDHEN and CDR2 is SYDVKM. The CDR3 coding sequence is TGTGCCAGCAGACCCTCCCGGGACAGGGGACTTGAAACTAATGAAAAACTGTTTTTT. Translated: CASRPSRDRGLETNEKLFF.

The J gene is TRBJ2-7, the V gene TRBV4-3; TRBD1 is a possible D gene (6 bases). The CDR3 consists of 15 residues. Looked up from germline, CDR1 is LGHNA and CDR2 is YSLEER. V was cut by 1 base and J by 1 base, with 11 bases left in between. CDR3 protein: CASSQAWGQSYEQYF. CDR3 nucleotides: TGCGCCAGCAGCCAAGCGTGGGGGCAATCCTACGAGCAGTACTTC.

The V and J genes are TRBV6-5 and TRBJ1-6; D not resolved. The CDR3 runs to 14 residues. Trimming removed 2 bases at V and 7 bases at J, with 9 bases between. Germline CDR1 is MNHEY and CDR2 is SVGAGI. This CDR3 reads CASSYPSRNSPLHF. Here the CDR3 DNA reads TGTGCCAGCAGTTACCCTTCGAGGAATTCACCCCTCCACTTT.

This chain links TRBV19 with TRBJ1-2; 7 nucleotides line up with TRBD1. Germline assignment: CDR1 LNHDA and CDR2 SQIVND (reference sequence). V lost 5 bases to trimming and J lost 7 bases; unmatched junction nucleotides: 4. The CDR3 spans 12 residues. The CDR3 DNA is TGTGCCAGTAGTGAGGGGGCGGCTGGCTACACCTTC. The encoded protein is CASSEGAAGYTF. Together with reference TRBV19 and TRBJ1-2, the CDR3 gives the full variable domain: DGGITQSPKYLFRKEGQNVTLSCEQNLNHDAMYWYRQDPGQGLRLIYYSQIVNDFQKGDIAEGYSVSREKKESFPLTVTSAQKNPTAFYLCASSEGAAGYTFGSGTRLTVV.

The chain recombines TRBV6-6 with TRBJ2-1; TRBD1 matches 9 bases. The CDR3 is 15 residues long. Germline CDR1 MNHNY, CDR2 SVGAGI (reference sequence). V shed 0 bases, J shed 6 bases, and the junction held 3 bases outside the gene matches. In DNA form, the CDR3 reads TGTGCCAGCAGTTACTCGGGACAGGGCCTCAATGAGCAGTTCTTC. Protein sequence: CASSYSGQGLNEQFF.

The chain carries TRBV5-6 and TRBJ2-1, with TRBD1 matching over 9 bases. The V and J ends lost 4 bases and 3 bases, in that order; junction bases with no gene match: 5. The CDR3 totals 15 residues. Germline CDR1 reads SGHDT; CDR2 reads YYEEEE. The CDR3 reads CASSPDRGDYNEQFF. The CDR3 DNA is TGTGCCAGCAGCCCGGACAGGGGAGACTACAATGAGCAGTTCTTC.

The chain has TRBV30 and TRBJ1-1; maybe TRBD1 (5 bases). Germline V gene sequence: CDR1 GTSNPN, CDR2 SVGIG (reference sequence). The germline V and J ends were trimmed by 4 bases and 1 base, with 7 bases remaining between them. There are 12 residues in the CDR3. The CDR3 spells CAWKQENTEAFF. The CDR3 region has the DNA TGTGCCTGGAAACAGGAGAACACTGAAGCTTTCTTT.

V gene TRBV19 combines with J gene TRBJ2-7; 7 bases fit TRBD1. V shed 6 bases and J 5 bases; nucleotides not matched to a gene: 13. Germline loops: CDR1 LNHDA, CDR2 SQIVND (reference sequence). The CDR3 is made up of 15 amino acids. The CDR3 is CASRPHRDSVHEQYF. The CDR3 coding sequence is TGTGCCAGTAGGCCCCACCGGGACAGCGTCCACGAGCAGTACTTC. The full variable domain, in which reference TRBV19 and TRBJ2-7 provide the parts outside the CDR3, is DGGITQSPKYLFRKEGQNVTLSCEQNLNHDAMYWYRQDPGQGLRLIYYSQIVNDFQKGDIAEGYSVSREKKESFPLTVTSAQKNPTAFYLCASRPHRDSVHEQYFGPGTRLTVT.

V usage is TRBV11-2 and J usage is TRBJ1-4; TRBD1 agrees at 8 bases. Germline assignment: CDR1 SGHAT and CDR2 FQNNGV. The junction had 9 bases not matched to a gene; V was cut back by 5 bases and J by 7 bases. The CDR3 is 15 amino acids. The CDR3 DNA sequence: TGTGCCAGCAGCGGAAAGGACAGGGTGGGTGAAAAACTGTTTTTT. The encoded protein is CASSGKDRVGEKLFF.

This clone has only one observation. J is TRBJ2-7 and V is TRBV7-3, with D perhaps matching TRBD1 (6 bases). The CDR3 consists of 15 residues. Germline V CDR1 and CDR2: SGHTA, FQGTGA. Trimming removed 1 base at V and 7 bases at J, with 17 bases between. CDR3 loop: CASSLNAGASTEQYF. In nucleotides, the CDR3 is TGTGCCAGCAGCTTAAACGCAGGGGCGTCGACTGAGCAGTACTTC.

This chain joins TRBV11-2 and TRBJ1-6, with D perhaps TRBD1 (5 bases). V was cut by 1 base and J by 7 bases, with 11 bases left in between. CDR1 and CDR2 from the germline V gene are SGHAT and FQNNGV. The CDR3 sequence is 15 residues long. This chain's CDR3 is CASSLVGGENSPLHF. The CDR3 DNA sequence: TGTGCCAGCAGCTTAGTGGGAGGGGAAAATTCACCCCTCCACTTT.

This clone was observed a single time. The chain has TRBV4-2 and TRBJ2-3; D is possibly TRBD2 (6 bases). Germline CDR1 LGHNA, CDR2 YNFKEQ. V gave up 4 bases and J gave up 1 base, with 15 bases separating them. The CDR3 covers 16 residues. The CDR3 DNA is TGTGCCAGCAGCCCAAAAGGGTCGGGGGGCACAGATACGCAGTATTTT. This encodes CASSPKGSGGTDTQYF.

The V gene is TRBV5-1, the J gene TRBJ1-6; possible D gene TRBD1, 5 bases. The CDR3 length is 15 residues. The germline CDR1 and CDR2 sequences are SGHRS and YFSETQ. V was trimmed by 0 bases and J by 9 bases, leaving 13 bases between them. The CDR3 spells CASSLGRAKFSPLHF. CDR3 nucleotides: TGCGCCAGCAGCTTGGGCAGGGCCAAATTTTCACCCCTCCACTTT.

The chain couples TRBV6-5 to TRBJ1-2; 7 bases agree with TRBD1. Germline CDR1 is MNHEY and CDR2 is SVGAGI. Trimming removed 6 bases from V and 5 bases from J; junction bases left unmatched: 12. This CDR3 comprises 15 residues. CDR3 in DNA: TGTGCCAGCAGCCCCCTTACAGGGGACCTTTATGGCTACACCTTC. It codes for CASSPLTGDLYGYTF.

The chain combines TRBV6-5 with TRBJ1-1; perhaps TRBD1 as D (6 bases). CDR1 MNHEY and CDR2 SVGAGI come from the germline V gene. Trimming removed 6 bases from V and 3 bases from J, with 14 bases in between. The CDR3 runs 14 residues. In nucleotides, the CDR3 is TGTGCCAGCAGGCGTCTACAGGGTTACACTGAAGCTTTCTTT. It specifies CASRRLQGYTEAFF.

This clone was seen just once. CDR3 in amino acids: CASSKFSLSSYEQYF. DNA of the CDR3: TGTGCCAGCAGCAAGTTTAGTTTGAGCTCCTACGAGCAGTACTTC. The chain recombines TRBV21-1 with TRBJ2-7; the D call in the table, TRBD2, was not verified against the DNA. TRBV21-1 is a listed pseudogene. This CDR3 spans 15 amino acids.

The chain recombines TRBV11-2 with TRBJ2-7; TRBD1 might be the D (5 bases). V was shortened by 4 bases and J by 4 bases, with 8 bases between the two germline ends. CDR3 length: 12 amino acids. Germline V gives CDR1 SGHAT, CDR2 FQNNGV. The CDR3 nucleotides are TGTGCCAGCAGCTATCAGGGTTACGAGCAGTACTTC. Protein sequence: CASSYQGYEQYF. Full variable domain (outside the CDR3, taken from reference TRBV11-2 and TRBJ2-7): EAGVAQSPRYKIIEKRQSVAFWCNPISGHATLYWYQQILGQGPKLLIQFQNNGVVDDSQLPKDRFSAERLKGVDSTLKIQPAKLEDSAVYLCASSYQGYEQYFGPGTRLTVT.

This clone was detected once. The J gene is TRBJ2-7, the V gene TRBV7-6, with D hard to call. CDR3 length equals 12 residues. The V gene lost 2 bases and the J gene lost 2 bases, with 4 bases spanning the gap. Germline V lookup: CDR1 SGHVS, CDR2 FNYEAQ. The CDR3 DNA follows: TGTGCCAGCAGCTTACCTCCCTACGAGCAGTACTTC. Translating it yields CASSLPPYEQYF.

Only one count was recorded for this clone. The chain is built from TRBV18 and TRBJ1-6, with 8 bases that match TRBD1. The CDR3 extends over 16 amino acids. Germline V lookup: CDR1 KGHSH, CDR2 LQKENI. V lost 8 bases and J lost 5; bases outside the gene matches: 11. The CDR3 region is CASQRQGASNNSPLHF. The CDR3, as DNA: TGTGCCAGCCAGAGGCAGGGGGCGAGCAATAATTCACCCCTCCACTTT.

The rearrangement links TRBV11-2 to TRBJ2-5; maybe TRBD1 (6 bases). V was trimmed by 5 bases and J by 4 bases, leaving 11 bases between them. Germline V gives CDR1 SGHAT, CDR2 FQNNGV. This CDR3 region has 13 residues. The CDR3 DNA is TGTGCCAGCAGCCGAACCAGGGGAGAGACCCAGTACTTC. Residues: CASSRTRGETQYF.

The genes are TRBV5-8 and TRBJ2-5; 8 bases line up with TRBD1. The CDR3 has 16 residues. Trimming at V came to 0 bases and at J to 1 base, leaving 5 bases not matched to a gene. Germline V gene data show CDR1 as SGHTS and CDR2 as YDEGEE. This CDR3 reads CASSLGRGPAQETQYF. CDR3 nucleotide sequence: TGTGCCAGCAGCTTGGGCAGGGGGCCCGCCCAAGAGACCCAGTACTTC.

The gene calls are TRBV15 and TRBJ2-5; tentative D call: TRBD2 (6 bases). The CDR3 contains 11 residues. The germline V gene has CDR1 LNHNV and CDR2 YYDKDF (reference sequence). V lost 1 base and J lost 14, with 11 bases in between. The CDR3 is CATSRGGVVYF. The CDR3 DNA follows: TGTGCCACCAGCAGAGGGGGGGTAGTCTACTTC.